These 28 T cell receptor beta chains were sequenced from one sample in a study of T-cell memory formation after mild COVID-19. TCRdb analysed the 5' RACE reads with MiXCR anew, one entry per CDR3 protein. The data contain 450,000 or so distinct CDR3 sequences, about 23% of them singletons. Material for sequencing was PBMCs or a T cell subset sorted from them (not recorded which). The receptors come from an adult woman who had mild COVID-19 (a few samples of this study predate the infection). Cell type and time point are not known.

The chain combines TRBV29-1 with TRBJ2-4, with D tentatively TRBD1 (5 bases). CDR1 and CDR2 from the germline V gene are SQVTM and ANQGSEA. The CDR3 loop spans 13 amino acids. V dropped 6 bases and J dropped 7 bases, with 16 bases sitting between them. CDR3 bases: TGCAGCGTGGAGACGGACATGGACAACATTCAGTACTTC. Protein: CSVETDMDNIQYF.

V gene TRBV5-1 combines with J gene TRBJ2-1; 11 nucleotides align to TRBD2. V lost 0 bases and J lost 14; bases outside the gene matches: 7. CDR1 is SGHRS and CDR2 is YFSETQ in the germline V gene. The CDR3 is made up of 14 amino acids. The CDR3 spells CASSLDTSGRSEFF. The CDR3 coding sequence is TGCGCCAGCAGCTTGGATACTAGCGGGAGATCCGAGTTCTTC.

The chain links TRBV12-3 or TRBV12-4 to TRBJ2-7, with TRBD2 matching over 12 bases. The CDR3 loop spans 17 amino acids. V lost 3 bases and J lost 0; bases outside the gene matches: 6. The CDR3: CASSFWTSGTSSYEQYF. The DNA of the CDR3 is TGTGCCAGCAGTTTCTGGACTAGCGGGACGAGCTCCTACGAGCAGTACTTC.

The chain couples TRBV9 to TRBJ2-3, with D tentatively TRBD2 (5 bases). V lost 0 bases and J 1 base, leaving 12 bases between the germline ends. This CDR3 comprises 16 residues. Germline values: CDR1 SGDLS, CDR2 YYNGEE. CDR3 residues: CASSVARSGGTDTQYF. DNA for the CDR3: TGTGCCAGCAGCGTAGCTCGGTCCGGGGGCACAGATACGCAGTATTTT.

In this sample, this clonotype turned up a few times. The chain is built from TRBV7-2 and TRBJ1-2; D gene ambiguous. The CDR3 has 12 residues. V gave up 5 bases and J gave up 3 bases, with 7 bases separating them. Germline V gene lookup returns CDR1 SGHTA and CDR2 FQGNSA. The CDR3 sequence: CASSPRDYGYTF. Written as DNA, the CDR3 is TGTGCCAGCAGCCCAAGGGACTATGGCTACACCTTC.

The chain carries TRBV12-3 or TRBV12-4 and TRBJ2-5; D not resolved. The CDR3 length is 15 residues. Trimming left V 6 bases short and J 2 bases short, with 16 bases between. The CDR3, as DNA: TGTGCCAGCAGCCTCCACAAAACCTGGCAAGAGACCCAGTACTTC. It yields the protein CASSLHKTWQETQYF.

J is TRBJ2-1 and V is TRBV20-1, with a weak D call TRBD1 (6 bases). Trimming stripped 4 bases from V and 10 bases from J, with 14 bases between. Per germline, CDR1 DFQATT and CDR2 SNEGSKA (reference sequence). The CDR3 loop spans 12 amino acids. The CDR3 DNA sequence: TGCAGTGCTACTACTACAGGGAACGAGCAGTTCTTC. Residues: CSATTTGNEQFF.

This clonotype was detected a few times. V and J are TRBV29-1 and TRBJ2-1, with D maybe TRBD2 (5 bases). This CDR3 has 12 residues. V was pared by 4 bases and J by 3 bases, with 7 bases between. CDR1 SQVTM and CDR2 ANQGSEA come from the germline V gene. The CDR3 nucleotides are TGCAGCGTTGTACGGGGCTACAATGAGCAGTTCTTC. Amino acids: CSVVRGYNEQFF.

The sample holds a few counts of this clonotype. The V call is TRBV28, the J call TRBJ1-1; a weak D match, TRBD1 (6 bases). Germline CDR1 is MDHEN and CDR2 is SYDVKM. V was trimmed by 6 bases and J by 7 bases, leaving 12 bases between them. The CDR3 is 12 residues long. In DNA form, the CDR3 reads TGTGCCAGCAGGCCTAGGGGGTATGAAGCTTTCTTT. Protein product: CASRPRGYEAFF. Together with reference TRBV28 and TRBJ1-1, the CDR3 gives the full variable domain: DVKVTQSSRYLVKRTGEKVFLECVQDMDHENMFWYRQDPGLGLRLIYFSYDVKMKEKGDIPEGYSVSREKKERFSLILESASTNQTSMYLCASRPRGYEAFFGQGTRLTVV.

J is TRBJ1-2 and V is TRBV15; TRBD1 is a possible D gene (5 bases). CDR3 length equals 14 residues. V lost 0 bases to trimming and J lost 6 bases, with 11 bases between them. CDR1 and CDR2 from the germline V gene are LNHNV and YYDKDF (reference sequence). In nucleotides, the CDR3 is TGTGCCACCAGCAGAGATAGGGGTTACAATGGCTACACCTTC. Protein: CATSRDRGYNGYTF.

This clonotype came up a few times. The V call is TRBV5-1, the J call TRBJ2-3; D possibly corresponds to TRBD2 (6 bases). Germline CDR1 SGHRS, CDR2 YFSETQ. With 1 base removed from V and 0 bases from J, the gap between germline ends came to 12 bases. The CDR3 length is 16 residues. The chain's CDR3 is CASSLNSGGSTDTQYF. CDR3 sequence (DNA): TGCGCCAGCAGCTTGAATAGCGGAGGGAGCACAGATACGCAGTATTTT.

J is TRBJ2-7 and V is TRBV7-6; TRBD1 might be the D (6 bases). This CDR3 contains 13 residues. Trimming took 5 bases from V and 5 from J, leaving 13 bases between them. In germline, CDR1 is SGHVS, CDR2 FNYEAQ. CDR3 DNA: TGTGCCAGCAGCGGGCCCTCAGGGGACGAGCAGTACTTC. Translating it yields CASSGPSGDEQYF.

The CDR3 loop is CASSVGRETANYGYTF. Here the CDR3 DNA reads TGTGCCAGCAGCGTAGGGAGGGAGACAGCTAACTATGGCTACACCTTC. This chain joins TRBV9 and TRBJ1-2; the D gene is possibly TRBD1 (5 bases). CDR3 size: 16 residues. The germline gives CDR1 SGDLS, CDR2 YYNGEE. V lost 0 bases, J lost 0 bases, and 12 bases lay in between.

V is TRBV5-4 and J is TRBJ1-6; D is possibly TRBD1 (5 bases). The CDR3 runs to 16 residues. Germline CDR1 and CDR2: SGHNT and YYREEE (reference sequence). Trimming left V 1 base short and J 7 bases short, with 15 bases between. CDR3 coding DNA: TGTGCCAGCAGCTTGTTGGGGCTCAACGGGAATTCACCCCTCCACTTT. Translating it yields CASSLLGLNGNSPLHF. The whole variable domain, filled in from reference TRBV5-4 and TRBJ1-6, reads ETGVTQSPTHLIKTRGQQVTLRCSSQSGHNTVSWYQQALGQGPQFIFQYYREEENGRGNFPPRFSGLQFPNYSSELNVNALELDDSALYLCASSLLGLNGNSPLHFGNGTRLTVT.

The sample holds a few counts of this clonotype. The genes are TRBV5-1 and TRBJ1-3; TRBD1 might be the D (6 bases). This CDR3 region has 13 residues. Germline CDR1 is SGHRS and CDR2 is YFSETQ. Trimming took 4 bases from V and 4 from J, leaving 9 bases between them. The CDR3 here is CASSLDRGNTIYF. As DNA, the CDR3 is TGCGCCAGCAGCCTCGACAGGGGAAACACCATATATTTT.

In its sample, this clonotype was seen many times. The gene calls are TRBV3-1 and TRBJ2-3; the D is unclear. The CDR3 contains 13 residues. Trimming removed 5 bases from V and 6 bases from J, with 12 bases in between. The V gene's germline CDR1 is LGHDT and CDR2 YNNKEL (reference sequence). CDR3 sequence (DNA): TGTGCCAGCAGCACCCCCCTGGGGGATACGCAGTATTTT. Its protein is CASSTPLGDTQYF.

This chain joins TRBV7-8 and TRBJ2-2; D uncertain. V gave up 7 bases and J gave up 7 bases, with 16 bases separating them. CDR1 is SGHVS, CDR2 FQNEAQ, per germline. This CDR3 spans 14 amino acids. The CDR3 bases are TGTGCCAGCACCCGAATGGGGTTCGGCGGGGAGCTGTTTTTT. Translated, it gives CASTRMGFGGELFF.

CDR3 loop: CASSQGQWTGELFF. The CDR3 coding sequence is TGTGCCAGCAGCCAGGGACAGTGGACCGGGGAGCTGTTTTTT. The V gene is TRBV6-1, the J gene TRBJ2-2; 7 nucleotides align to TRBD1. Germline CDR1 is MNHNS and CDR2 is SASEGT. V dropped 6 bases and J dropped 5; count of bases not matched to a gene: 6. The CDR3 sequence is 14 residues long.

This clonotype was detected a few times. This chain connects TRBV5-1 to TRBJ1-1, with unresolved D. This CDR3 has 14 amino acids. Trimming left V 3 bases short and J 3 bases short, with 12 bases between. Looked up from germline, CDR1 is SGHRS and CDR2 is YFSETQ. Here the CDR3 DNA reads TGCGCCAGCAGCTACCTAGAGGGAGACACTGAAGCTTTCTTT. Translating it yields CASSYLEGDTEAFF.

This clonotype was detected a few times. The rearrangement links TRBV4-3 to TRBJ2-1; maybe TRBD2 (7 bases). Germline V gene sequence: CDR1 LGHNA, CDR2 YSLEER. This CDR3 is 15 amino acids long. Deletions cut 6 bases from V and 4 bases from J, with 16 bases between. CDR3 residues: CASSFEGGTYNEQFF. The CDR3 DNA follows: TGCGCCAGCAGTTTTGAGGGGGGGACTTACAATGAGCAGTTCTTC.

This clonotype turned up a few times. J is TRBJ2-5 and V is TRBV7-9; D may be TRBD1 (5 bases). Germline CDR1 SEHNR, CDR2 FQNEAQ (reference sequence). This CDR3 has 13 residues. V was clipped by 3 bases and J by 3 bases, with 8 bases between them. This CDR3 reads CASSFGREETQYF. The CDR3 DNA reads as TGTGCCAGCAGCTTTGGCAGGGAAGAGACCCAGTACTTC.

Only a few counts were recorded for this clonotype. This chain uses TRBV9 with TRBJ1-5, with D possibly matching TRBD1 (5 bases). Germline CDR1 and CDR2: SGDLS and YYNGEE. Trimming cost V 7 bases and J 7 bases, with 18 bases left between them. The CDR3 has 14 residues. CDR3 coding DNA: TGTGCCAGCCCCTGCGGGGGTCAAGGGCAGCCCCAGCATTTT. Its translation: CASPCGGQGQPQHF.

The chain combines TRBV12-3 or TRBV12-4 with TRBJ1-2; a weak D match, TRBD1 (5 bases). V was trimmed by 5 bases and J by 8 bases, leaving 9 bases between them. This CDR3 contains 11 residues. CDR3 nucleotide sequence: TGTGCCAGCAGTGCAAGGGACGGCTACACCTTC. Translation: CASSARDGYTF.

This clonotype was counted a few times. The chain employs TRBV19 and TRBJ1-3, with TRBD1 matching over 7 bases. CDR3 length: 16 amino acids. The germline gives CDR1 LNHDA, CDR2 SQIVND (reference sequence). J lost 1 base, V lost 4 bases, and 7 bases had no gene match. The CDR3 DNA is TGTGCCAGTAGTACACAGGGGACTGGTTCTGGAAACACCATATATTTT. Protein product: CASSTQGTGSGNTIYF. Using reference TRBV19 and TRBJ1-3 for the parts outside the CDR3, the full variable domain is DGGITQSPKYLFRKEGQNVTLSCEQNLNHDAMYWYRQDPGQGLRLIYYSQIVNDFQKGDIAEGYSVSREKKESFPLTVTSAQKNPTAFYLCASSTQGTGSGNTIYFGEGSWLTVV.

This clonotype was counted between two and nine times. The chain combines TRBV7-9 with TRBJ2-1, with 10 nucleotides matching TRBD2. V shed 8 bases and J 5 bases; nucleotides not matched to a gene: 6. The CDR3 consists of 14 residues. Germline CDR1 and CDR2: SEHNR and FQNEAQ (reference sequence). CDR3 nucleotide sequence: TGTGCCAGCGGACGGACTAGCGGTAACAATGAGCAGTTCTTC. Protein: CASGRTSGNNEQFF.

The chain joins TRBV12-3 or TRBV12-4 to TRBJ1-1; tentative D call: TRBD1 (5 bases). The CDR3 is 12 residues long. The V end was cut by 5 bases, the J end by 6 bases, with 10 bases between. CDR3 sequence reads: CASSPPGAEAFF. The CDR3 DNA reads TGTGCCAGCAGTCCCCCGGGGGCTGAAGCTTTCTTT.

This CDR3 is CASRLMDRNRFSYEQYF. In nucleotides, the CDR3 is TGTGCAAGTCGCCTCATGGACCGAAACAGATTCTCCTACGAGCAGTACTTC. The rearrangement links TRBV12-2 to TRBJ2-7. TRBV12-2 is reported as a pseudogene. The CDR3 contains 17 residues.

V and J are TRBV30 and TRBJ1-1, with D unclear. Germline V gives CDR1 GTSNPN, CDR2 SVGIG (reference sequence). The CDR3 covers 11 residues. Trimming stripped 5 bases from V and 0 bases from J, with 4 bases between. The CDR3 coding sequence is TGTGCCTGGGGAGTGAACACTGAAGCTTTCTTT. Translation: CAWGVNTEAFF.